The 2 T cell receptor beta chains below were found in one sample sequenced in a study of CD8+ T cells in alopecia areata. Treatment specified: oral pan-JAK inhibitor, 5-10 mg twice daily. Investigators isolated RNA and reverse transcribed it into cDNA to act as the sequencing template. The method was immunoSEQ multiplex PCR; TCRdb's version includes in-frame clones alone and lacks a portion of them. This sample has a few hundred thousand clones, with around two fifths found just once. Sample: CD4+ T cells sorted from blood, taken between weeks 30 and 35, from a patient treated with tofacitinib. The receptors were sampled from a human donor with alopecia areata.

This clone has only a few counts. V and J are TRBV6-5 and TRBJ2-5; D gene unclear. V lost 2 bases and J 9 bases, leaving 16 bases between the germline ends. CDR1 and CDR2 from the germline V gene are MNHEY and SVGAGI. The CDR3 extends over 14 amino acids. The CDR3 DNA reads as TGTGCCAGCAGTTACGAGCTGGGGTTGAAGGCCCAGTACTTC. It encodes CASSYELGLKAQYF.

The chain couples TRBV30 to TRBJ1-6, with 7 bases identical to TRBD1. The CDR3 extends over 13 amino acids. CDR1 is GTSNPN, CDR2 SVGIG, per germline (reference sequence). The junction had 6 bases not matched to a gene; V was cut back by 2 bases and J by 11 bases. This chain's CDR3 is CAWSRQGGAPLHF. CDR3 coding DNA: TGTGCCTGGAGTCGACAGGGCGGAGCACCCCTCCACTTT.